Below, 12 T cell receptor beta chains from the same sample are listed, as sequenced in a study of STAT5B mutations in CD4+ large granular lymphocyte leukemia. Here immunoSEQ multiplex PCR was the method, and the copy in TCRdb shows in-frame clones only, minus some. The sample lists 30,000 to 40,000 clones; over 65% were seen once. The sample taken for sequencing was CD4+ T cells from blood buffy coats. The receptors were sampled from a human donor in good health.

The chain uses TRBV5-1 and TRBJ1-3; D not resolved. The V end was cut by 0 bases, the J end by 2 bases, with 12 bases between. CDR1 is SGHRS, CDR2 YFSETQ, per germline. The CDR3 sequence is 16 residues long. The CDR3 sequence: CASSLGPAGTGNTIYF. As DNA, the CDR3 is TGCGCCAGCAGCTTGGGTCCCGCGGGGACTGGAAACACCATATATTTT.

The chain couples TRBV29-1 to TRBJ2-7; 7 bases match TRBD1. The ends lost 2 bases at V and 5 bases at J; junction bases unmatched: 6. CDR3 length: 13 amino acids. Looked up from germline, CDR1 is SQVTM and CDR2 is ANQGSEA. For the CDR3, the DNA is TGCAGCGTTGAACTCGACAGGGTGAACGAGCAGTACTTC. Amino acid sequence: CSVELDRVNEQYF.

The V gene is TRBV7-9, the J gene TRBJ1-2, with 7 bases lining up with TRBD1. After removal of 4 bases from V and 7 bases from J, the junction contained 9 bases not matched to a gene. Germline lookup yields CDR1 SEHNR and CDR2 FQNEAQ (reference sequence). This CDR3 region has 14 residues. The CDR3 sequence: CASSSGQGVFGYTF. In DNA form, the CDR3 reads TGTGCCAGCAGCTCCGGGCAGGGGGTTTTTGGCTACACCTTC.

The CDR3 sequence: CASRPGGLGETQYF. DNA of the CDR3: TGTGCCAGCAGACCCGGGGGCCTCGGGGAGACCCAGTACTTC. The gene calls are TRBV6-6 and TRBJ2-5; D is possibly TRBD1 or TRBD2 (6 bases each). The V end lost 6 bases, the J end lost 5 bases, and 16 bases lay between the germline ends. This CDR3 is built from 14 residues. Germline CDR1 and CDR2: MNHNY and SVGAGI (reference sequence).

This clone has only one observation. DNA of the CDR3: TGTGCCAGCAGCGCCCCGGGACTAGTGGGGTTCTTC. This sequence encodes CASSAPGLVGFF. J is TRBJ2-1 and V is TRBV7-2, with 8 bases that match TRBD2. The J segment lost 15 bases and the V segment lost 5 bases, leaving 9 bases of the junction unmatched. CDR3 length: 12 amino acids. Germline CDR1 and CDR2: SGHTA and FQGNSA.

This clone was counted a single time. V and J are TRBV20-1 and TRBJ2-3; 9 bases are a match to TRBD1. The CDR3 consists of 11 residues. Germline CDR1 DFQATT, CDR2 SNEGSKA (reference sequence). The CDR3 nucleotides are TGCAGGGCAGGACAGGGGGATACGCAGTATTTT. As protein: CRAGQGDTQYF.

In nucleotides, the CDR3 is TGTGCCAGTAGTGCAGGGGGCGAAGGATCGGGTGAAGCTTTCTTT. Translating gives CASSAGGEGSGEAFF. The rearrangement joins TRBV19 to TRBJ1-1, with 8 bases matching TRBD1. From germline, CDR1 is LNHDA and CDR2 SQIVND (reference sequence). CDR3 length equals 15 residues. Germline trimming cut 5 bases from V and 7 bases from J; bases unmatched to any gene: 12.

The rearrangement uses TRBV4-3 and TRBJ2-7; D possibly corresponds to TRBD1 (5 bases). Trimming stripped 0 bases from V and 7 bases from J, with 10 bases between. Germline CDR1 is LGHNA and CDR2 is YSLEER. The CDR3 sequence is 13 residues long. Written as DNA, the CDR3 is TGCGCCAGCAGCCAAGATAACAGGCGGGAGCAGTACTTC. It codes for CASSQDNRREQYF.

This CDR3 is CASSSGLQYGYTF. CDR3 in DNA: TGTGCCAGCAGTTCGGGGCTGCAGTATGGCTACACCTTC. The chain recombines TRBV28 with TRBJ1-2, with D perhaps TRBD1 (5 bases). This CDR3 spans 13 amino acids. Trimming removed 4 bases at V and 5 bases at J, with 11 bases between. Germline CDR1 is MDHEN and CDR2 is SYDVKM.

This chain links TRBV7-8 with TRBJ2-1; 7 bases align to TRBD2. CDR1 is SGHVS, CDR2 FQNEAQ, per germline. The V and J ends lost 5 bases and 12 bases, in that order; junction bases with no gene match: 7. This CDR3 spans 12 amino acids. The CDR3 sequence: CASSPTSGGQFF. The CDR3, as DNA: TGTGCCAGCAGCCCCACCTCGGGGGGGCAGTTCTTC.

Only a few counts were recorded for this clone. V gene TRBV7-2 combines with J gene TRBJ2-5; 9 bases align to TRBD2. CDR3 length: 15 amino acids. Germline loops: CDR1 SGHTA, CDR2 FQGNSA. With 2 bases clipped from V and 5 bases from J, the junction kept 6 bases outside the gene matches. The DNA of the CDR3 is TGTGCCAGCAGCTTAAGTAGCGGGGGCAGCGAGACCCAGTACTTC. As protein: CASSLSSGGSETQYF.

The V call is TRBV6-5, the J call TRBJ2-2, with a possible D match to TRBD1 (6 bases). V was pared by 6 bases and J by 3 bases, with 11 bases between. The germline V gene has CDR1 MNHEY and CDR2 SVGAGI. The CDR3 spans 14 residues. CDR3 nucleotide sequence: TGTGCCAGCAGACCTACAGGGTACACCGGGGAGCTGTTTTTT. Encoded protein: CASRPTGYTGELFF.